This TCR beta chain was identified in a study of identifying expanded T cells in peripheral blood (dated by TCRdb to 2018 to 2020). At the level of the whole study: Technical replicates were generated by sequencing separate aliquots of the same genomic DNA pool, with four replicates compared pairwise.

A word on this clone: Its antigen is unknown. No much larger clone is present one base from it, and per-base qualities are unavailable.

No immune events such as infections were documented for the healthy donors during the collection period. Healthy-donor blood repertoires served as a training cohort to calibrate time-dependent variance in a beta-binomial model of T-cell clone differential abundance. There were 10 healthy donors in the training cohort, of whom 3 were female and 7 were male. On average the donors were 43 years old, and their ages spanned roughly 29 to 64 years. Whole blood was collected from each healthy donor at three time points spaced about 14 days apart and obtained from a commercial supplier. For immunosequencing, genomic DNA was extracted from unsorted whole blood. The CDR3, from cysteine to phenylalanine, totals 16 residues. Just the 48-base CDR3 DNA is kept, in frame starting at base 1. Germline trimming: 3 bases from V, 7 bases from J; junction bases outside gene matches: 9. The germline V gene yields KGHSH for CDR1 and LQKENI for CDR2.

The study at large found these results: Variance in clone template counts between roughly two-week samples significantly increased with total template count across all healthy donors. Across all healthy-donor time intervals, the beta-binomial model significantly cut both the number of clones called differentially abundant and the false-positive rate. Between technical replicates the binomial model flagged 1 to 1.5 differentially abundant clones, whereas over about 2 weeks the binomial model flagged about 15 and over about 4 weeks 19 to 20. The authors expected that biological variance in healthy repertoires might rise further over much longer intervals, such as months to years.

The immunoSEQ Assay, which relies on bias-controlled multiplex PCR amplification of genomic DNA, was used to profile TCRbeta CDR3 regions. In the original analysis: To quantify the absolute abundance of each unique TCRbeta CDR3 region, the sequences were collapsed and filtered. Two models were used to test differential abundance: a binomial model (Fisher-equivalent) and a beta-binomial model that adds time-dependent variance fitted from healthy donors. Clones with fewer than 5 combined templates were removed, and a clone was called differentially abundant if the clone's Benjamini-Hochberg FDR was below 0.01. Using the form v = (b*log(k)+a)^2, the beta-binomial variance was modeled as a function of the total template count across the two samples. TCRdb carries this immuneACCESS record with in-frame sequences only. Its versions omit some clonotypes, under half of them owing to an unresolved V gene in the studies checked, with the rest unexplained. V and J calls and clone size are copied from that table; D and trimming were computed from the DNA. Here the sample has approximately 120,000 clones; more than 80% occur a single time. The ten largest clones add up to around 3.3% of the sample.

Recombination connected TRBV18 to TRBJ1-6, and 7 junction bases match TRBD1. Sequencing was done on a sample of blood. The clonotype comes from a person between 18 and 69 years old in good health. At the DNA level, the sequence is TGTGCCAGCTCACCGGGACAGCTCCTACAGAATTCACCCCTCCACTTT. Translation gives CASSPGQLLQNSPLHF.